This T cell receptor beta chain derives from a study of blood T cells in healthy people across ages. Whole-study context: Template switching picked up about one barcoded beta molecule for each two T cells.

V dropped 5 bases and J dropped 2; count of bases not matched to a gene: 18. CDR1 is SGHAT and CDR2 is FQNNGV in the germline V gene. There are 19 residues in the CDR3. In regard to this clonotype: Its antigen remains unidentified.

A second about 6 to 11 cycle PCR used barcoded and J-beta primers. Every single cDNA molecule received a tag from a template-switch adaptor with 12 random nucleotides. Sequencing recovered at least 2.5 million CDR3-containing paired-end reads from each sample. TCRdb recomputed calls from the 5' RACE reads with MiXCR, one row per CDR3 protein. The sample includes 550,000 to 800,000 distinct CDR3 sequences, 32% of them seen just once. Study-level findings and limits: Versus aged donors, long-lived donors had higher diversity and more naive CD4+ cells.

The specimen sequenced was blood. The gene calls are TRBV11-2 and TRBJ2-3, with 8 nucleotides matching TRBD2. The clonotype originates from a woman older than 75 in good health. The CDR3 reads CASSLVVPGGPFVTDTQYF. In DNA, the CDR3 is TGTGCCAGCAGCCTAGTCGTCCCGGGAGGGCCGTTTGTCACAGATACGCAGTATTTT.